This TCR beta chain is drawn from a study of neurological immune-mediated disorders. Specified time point: longitudinal time-point 1 (baseline). V shed 1 base and J shed 6 bases, with 18 bases lying between them. Germline-derived CDR1 and CDR2 are SQVTM and ANQGSEA. The CDR3 length is 15 residues. From the 5' RACE reads, TCRdb called clonotypes with MiXCR, one entry per CDR3 protein. Counted here are about 60,000 distinct CDR3 sequences, approximately 12% occurring once; the ten biggest clones make up approximately 7%. The receptor was isolated from a male donor with HTLV-1-associated myelopathy (HAM/TSP). The sequencing input was PBMCs. The chain recombines TRBV29-1 with TRBJ1-2; a possible D gene is TRBD1 (6 bases). CDR3 bases: TGCAGCGTTGAAGCTTTACAGGGAAGGATTGATGGCTACACCTTC. Protein: CSVEALQGRIDGYTF.